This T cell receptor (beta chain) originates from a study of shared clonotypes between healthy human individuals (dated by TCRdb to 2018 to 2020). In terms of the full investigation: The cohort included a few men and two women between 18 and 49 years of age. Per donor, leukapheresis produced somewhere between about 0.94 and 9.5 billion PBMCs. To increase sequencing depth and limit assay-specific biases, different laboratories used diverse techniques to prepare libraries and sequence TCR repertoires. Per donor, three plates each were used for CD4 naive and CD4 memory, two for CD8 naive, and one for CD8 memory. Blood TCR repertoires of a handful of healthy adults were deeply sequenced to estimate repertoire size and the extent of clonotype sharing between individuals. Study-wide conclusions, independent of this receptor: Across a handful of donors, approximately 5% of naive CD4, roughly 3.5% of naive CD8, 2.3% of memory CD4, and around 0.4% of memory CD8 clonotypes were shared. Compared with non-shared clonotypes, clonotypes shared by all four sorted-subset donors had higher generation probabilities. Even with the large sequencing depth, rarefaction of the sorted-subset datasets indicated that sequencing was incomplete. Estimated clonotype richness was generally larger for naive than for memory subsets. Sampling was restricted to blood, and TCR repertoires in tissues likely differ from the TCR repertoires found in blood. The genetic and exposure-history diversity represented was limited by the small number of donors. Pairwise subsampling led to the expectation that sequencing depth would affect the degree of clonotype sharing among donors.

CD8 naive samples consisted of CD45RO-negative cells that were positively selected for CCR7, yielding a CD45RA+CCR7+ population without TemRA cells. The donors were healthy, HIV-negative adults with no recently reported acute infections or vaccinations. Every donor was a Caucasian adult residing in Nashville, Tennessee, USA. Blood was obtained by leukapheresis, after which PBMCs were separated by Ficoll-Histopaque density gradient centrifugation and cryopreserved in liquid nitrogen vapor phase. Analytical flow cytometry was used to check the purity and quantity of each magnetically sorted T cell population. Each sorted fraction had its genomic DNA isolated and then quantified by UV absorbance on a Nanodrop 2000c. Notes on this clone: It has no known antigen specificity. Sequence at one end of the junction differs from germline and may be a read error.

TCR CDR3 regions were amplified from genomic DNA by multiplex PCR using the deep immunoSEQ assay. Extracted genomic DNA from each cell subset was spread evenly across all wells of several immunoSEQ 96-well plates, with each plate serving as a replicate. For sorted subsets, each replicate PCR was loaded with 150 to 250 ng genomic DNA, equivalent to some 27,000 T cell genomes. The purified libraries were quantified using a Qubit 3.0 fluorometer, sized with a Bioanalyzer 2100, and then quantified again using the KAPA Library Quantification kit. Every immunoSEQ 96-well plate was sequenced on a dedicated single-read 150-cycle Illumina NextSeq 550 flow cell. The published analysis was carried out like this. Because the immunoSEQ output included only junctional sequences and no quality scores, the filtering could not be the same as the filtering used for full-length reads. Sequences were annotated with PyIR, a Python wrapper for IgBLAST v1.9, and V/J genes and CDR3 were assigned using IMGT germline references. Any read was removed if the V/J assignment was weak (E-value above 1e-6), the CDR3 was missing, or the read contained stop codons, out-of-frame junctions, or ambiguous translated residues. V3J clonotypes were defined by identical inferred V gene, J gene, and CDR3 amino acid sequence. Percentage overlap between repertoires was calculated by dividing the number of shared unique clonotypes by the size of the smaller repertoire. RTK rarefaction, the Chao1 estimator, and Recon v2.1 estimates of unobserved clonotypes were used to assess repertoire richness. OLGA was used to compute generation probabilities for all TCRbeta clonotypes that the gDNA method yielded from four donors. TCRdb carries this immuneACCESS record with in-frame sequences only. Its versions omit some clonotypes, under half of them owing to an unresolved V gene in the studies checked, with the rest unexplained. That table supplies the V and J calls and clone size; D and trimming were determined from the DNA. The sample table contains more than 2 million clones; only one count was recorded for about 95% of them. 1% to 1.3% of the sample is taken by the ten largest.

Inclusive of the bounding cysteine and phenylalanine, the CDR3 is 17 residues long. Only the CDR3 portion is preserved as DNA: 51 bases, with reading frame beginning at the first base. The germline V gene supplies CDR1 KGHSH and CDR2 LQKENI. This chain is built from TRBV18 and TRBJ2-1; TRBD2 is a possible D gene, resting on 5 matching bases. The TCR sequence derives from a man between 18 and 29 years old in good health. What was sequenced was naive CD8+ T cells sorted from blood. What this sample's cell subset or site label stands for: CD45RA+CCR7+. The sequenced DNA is TGTGCCGGCTCACCACGTTTTGCTAGCCCATCAAGGAATGAGCAGTTCTTC. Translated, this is CAGSPRFASPSRNEQFF.